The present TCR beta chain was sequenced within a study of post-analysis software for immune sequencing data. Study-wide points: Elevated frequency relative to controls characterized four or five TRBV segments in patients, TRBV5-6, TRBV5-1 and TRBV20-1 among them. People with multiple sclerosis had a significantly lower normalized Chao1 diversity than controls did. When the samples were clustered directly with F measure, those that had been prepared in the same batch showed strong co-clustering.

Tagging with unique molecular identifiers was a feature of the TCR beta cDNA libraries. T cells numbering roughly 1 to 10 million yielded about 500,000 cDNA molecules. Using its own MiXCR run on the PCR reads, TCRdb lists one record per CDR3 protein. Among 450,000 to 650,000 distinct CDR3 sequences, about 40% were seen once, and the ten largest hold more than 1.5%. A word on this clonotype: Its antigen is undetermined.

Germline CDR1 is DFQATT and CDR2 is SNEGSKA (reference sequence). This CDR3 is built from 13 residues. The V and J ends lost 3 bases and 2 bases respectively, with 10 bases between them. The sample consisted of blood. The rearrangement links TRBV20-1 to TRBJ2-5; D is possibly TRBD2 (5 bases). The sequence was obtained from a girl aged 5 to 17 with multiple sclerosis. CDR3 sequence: CSASEGFQETQYF. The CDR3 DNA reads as TGCAGTGCTAGTGAGGGTTTTCAAGAGACCCAGTACTTC.